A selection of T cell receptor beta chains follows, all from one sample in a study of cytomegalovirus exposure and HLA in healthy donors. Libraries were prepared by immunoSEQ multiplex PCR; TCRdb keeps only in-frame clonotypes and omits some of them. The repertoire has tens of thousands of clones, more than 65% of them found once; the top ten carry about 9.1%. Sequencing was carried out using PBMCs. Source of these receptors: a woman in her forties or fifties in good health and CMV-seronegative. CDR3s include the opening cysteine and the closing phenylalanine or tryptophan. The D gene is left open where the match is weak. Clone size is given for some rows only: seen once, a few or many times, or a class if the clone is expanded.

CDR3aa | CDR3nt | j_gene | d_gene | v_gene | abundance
CASSQVLRQAHSPLHF | TGTGCCAGCAGCCAAGTCCTTAGACAGGCACATTCACCCCTCCACTTT | TRBJ1-6 | NA | TRBV4-2 | once
CASSYSIGDSNEKLFF | TGTGCCAGCAGTTACTCGATAGGGGACAGTAATGAAAAACTGTTTTTT | TRBJ1-4 | TRBD1 | TRBV6-5 | NA
CASSPLQVQETQYF | TGTGCCAGCAGTCCCCTACAGGTACAAGAGACCCAGTACTTC | TRBJ2-5 | NA | TRBV28 | NA
CASSSPRAGETQYF | TGTGCCAGCAGTTCACCCAGGGCAGGGGAGACCCAGTACTTC | TRBJ2-5 | NA | TRBV28 | NA
CASSVGGRDETQYF | TGTGCCAGCAGCGTAGGAGGGAGGGATGAGACCCAGTACTTC | TRBJ2-5 | TRBD2 | TRBV9 | NA
CAWSDRGGNQPQHF | TGTGCCTGGAGCGACAGGGGAGGAAATCAGCCCCAGCATTTT | TRBJ1-5 | TRBD1 | TRBV30 | NA
CASSPIGSYRGLYNEQFF | TGTGCCAGCAGTCCCATAGGATCCTACAGGGGACTCTACAATGAGCAGTTCTTC | TRBJ2-1 | NA | TRBV27 | NA
CASSHPDRGLTGELFF | TGCGCCAGCAGTCACCCGGACAGGGGGCTGACCGGGGAGCTGTTTTTT | TRBJ2-2 | TRBD1 | TRBV23-1 | NA
CASSFRGQRDEQYF | TGTGCCAGTAGTTTCAGGGGGCAGAGGGACGAGCAGTACTTC | TRBJ2-7 | TRBD1 | TRBV19 | NA
CAIRASGGYSYEQYF | TGTGCCATCCGGGCTAGCGGGGGGTACTCCTACGAGCAGTACTTC | TRBJ2-7 | TRBD2 | TRBV28 | NA
CATDPGTGEETQYF | TGTGCCACCGACCCCGGGACAGGGGAAGAGACCCAGTACTTC | TRBJ2-5 | TRBD1 | TRBV6-1 | NA
CASSLSGGLGETQYF | TGCGCCAGCAGCTTGTCGGGGGGGCTGGGGGAGACCCAGTACTTC | TRBJ2-5 | TRBD2 | TRBV5-1 | NA
CASSTGQGLPNYGYTF | TGCGCCAGCAGCACAGGACAGGGCCTTCCTAACTATGGCTACACCTTC | TRBJ1-2 | TRBD1 | TRBV5-1 | NA
CASSGGTSGPYEQYF | TGTGCCAGCAGTGGTGGGACTAGCGGGCCCTACGAGCAGTACTTC | TRBJ2-7 | TRBD2 | TRBV6-1 | NA
CASIKGGLSSYNEQFF | TGTGCCAGCATTAAGGGCGGGCTTAGCTCCTACAATGAGCAGTTCTTC | TRBJ2-1 | NA | TRBV27 | once
CASSEREGKLFF | TGTGCCAGCAGTGAACGGGAGGGAAAACTGTTTTTT | TRBJ1-4 | NA | TRBV6-1 | NA
CASSSGGGYNEQFF | TGTGCCAGCAGCTCGGGAGGGGGATACAATGAGCAGTTCTTC | TRBJ2-1 | TRBD2 | TRBV11-3 | NA
CASSQATGFDEQYF | TGCGCCAGCAGCCAAGCGACAGGGTTCGACGAGCAGTACTTC | TRBJ2-7 | TRBD1 | TRBV4-1 | NA
CASSENWGGFETQYF | TGTGCCAGCAGTGAAAATTGGGGGGGCTTTGAGACCCAGTACTTC | TRBJ2-5 | NA | TRBV6-1 | NA
CASSEQVAEKLFF | TGTGCCAGCAGTGAGCAGGTTGCTGAAAAACTGTTTTTT | TRBJ1-4 | NA | TRBV6-4 | few
CASSVAGNYGYTF | TGTGCCAGCAGCGTAGCAGGGAACTATGGCTACACCTTC | TRBJ1-2 | NA | TRBV9 | NA
CASSIPSSSYNSPLHF | TGTGCCAGCAGCATACCATCGAGCTCCTATAATTCACCCCTCCACTTT | TRBJ1-6 | NA | TRBV7-8 | few
CSVGAGVYGYTF | TGCAGCGTCGGAGCCGGGGTCTATGGCTACACCTTC | TRBJ1-2 | NA | TRBV29-1 | NA
CASSLAQANQPQHF | TGTGCCAGCAGCTTAGCACAGGCCAATCAGCCCCAGCATTTT | TRBJ1-5 | NA | TRBV7-8 | NA
CASSEVGSYNEQFF | TGTGCCAGCAGTGAAGTCGGCTCCTACAATGAGCAGTTCTTC | TRBJ2-1 | NA | TRBV2 | NA
CANGGGGDQPQHF | TGTGCCAACGGGGGGGGTGGGGATCAGCCCCAGCATTTT | TRBJ1-5 | NA | TRBV6-6 | NA
CASSASATDTQYF | TGTGCCAGCAGCGCTAGCGCCACAGATACGCAGTATTTT | TRBJ2-3 | NA | TRBV7-9 | NA
CASSVDTAGNEQFF | TGTGCCAGCAGCGTAGACACGGCCGGGAATGAGCAGTTCTTC | TRBJ2-1 | NA | TRBV9 | few
CASSYTGVGTGELFF | TGTGCCAGCAGCTATACAGGGGTAGGGACCGGGGAGCTGTTTTTT | TRBJ2-2 | TRBD1 | TRBV28 | NA
CARSSSGPSTTRSGANVLTF | TGTGCCAGAAGCTCATCTGGGCCATCAACAACCCGCTCTGGGGCCAACGTCCTGACTTTC | TRBJ2-6 | NA | TRBV5-3 | NA
CASSEGTSGVYEQYF | TGTGCCAGCAGTGAAGGGACTAGCGGAGTCTACGAGCAGTACTTC | TRBJ2-7 | TRBD2 | TRBV6-1 | few
CSVAVNTEAFF | TGCAGCGTTGCGGTGAACACTGAAGCTTTCTTT | TRBJ1-1 | NA | TRBV29-1 | NA
CASSLARYGYTF | TGTGCCAGCAGCTTAGCCCGTTATGGCTACACCTTC | TRBJ1-2 | NA | TRBV13 | NA
CASSLSGYTEAFF | TGCGCCAGCAGCTTGTCAGGGTATACTGAAGCTTTCTTT | TRBJ1-1 | NA | TRBV5-1 | NA
CASSPLIQREKDTQYF | TGTGCCAGCTCACCACTCATCCAGCGGGAGAAAGATACGCAGTATTTT | TRBJ2-3 | TRBD2 | TRBV18 | NA
CASSLGGAGGDIQYF | TGTGCCAGCAGCTTAGGCGGGGCGGGGGGAGACATTCAGTACTTC | TRBJ2-4 | TRBD2 | TRBV7-8 | NA
CASRRLAGEGTQYF | TGTGCCAGCAGGAGACTAGCGGGAGAGGGGACCCAGTACTTC | TRBJ2-5 | TRBD2 | TRBV6-4 | NA
CASRTLAADTQYF | TGCGCCAGCAGAACCCTAGCTGCCGATACGCAGTATTTT | TRBJ2-3 | NA | TRBV5-1 | NA
CASSNRLPDTQYF | TGTGCCAGCAGCAATCGACTCCCAGATACGCAGTATTTT | TRBJ2-3 | NA | TRBV7-2 | NA
CAGTEGTNEKLFF | TGTGCCGGTACGGAGGGTACTAATGAAAAACTGTTTTTT | TRBJ1-4 | NA | TRBV30 | NA
CASSRADSLDYGYTF | TGTGCCAGCAGTCGAGCGGACAGTTTAGACTATGGCTACACCTTC | TRBJ1-2 | NA | TRBV28 | NA
CATTLDGTGSYEQYF | TGTGCCACTACCCTCGACGGGACAGGCTCCTACGAGCAGTACTTC | TRBJ2-7 | TRBD1 | TRBV19 | NA
CATSRDGSGGHDTQYF | TGTGCCACCAGCAGAGATGGTAGCGGGGGGCACGATACGCAGTATTTT | TRBJ2-3 | TRBD2 | TRBV15 | few
CASSLGEGGYEQYF | TGCGCCAGCAGCCTCGGCGAAGGGGGCTACGAGCAGTACTTC | TRBJ2-7 | NA | TRBV4-1 | NA
CASSATSGTAANSPLHF | TGTGCCAGCAGCGCCACCTCCGGGACAGCGGCTAATTCACCCCTCCACTTT | TRBJ1-6 | TRBD1 | TRBV9 | NA
CASSLRSGTSGRIKETQYF | TGTGCCAGCAGTTTACGATCCGGGACTAGCGGGAGAATTAAAGAGACCCAGTACTTC | TRBJ2-5 | TRBD2 | TRBV28 | once
CASPRSWLAGVRDTQYF | TGTGCCAGCCCTAGGAGTTGGCTAGCGGGAGTAAGAGATACGCAGTATTTT | TRBJ2-3 | TRBD2 | TRBV2 | NA
CASSLWQGGSPLHF | TGTGCCAGCAGCTTATGGCAGGGAGGCTCACCCCTCCACTTT | TRBJ1-6 | NA | TRBV7-8 | few
CASSGGTFTGELFF | TGTGCCAGCAGTGGCGGTACCTTCACCGGGGAGCTGTTTTTT | TRBJ2-2 | NA | TRBV27 | NA
CASSQVGAGNTGELFF | TGTGCCAGCAGCCAAGTAGGAGCGGGGAACACCGGGGAGCTGTTTTTT | TRBJ2-2 | NA | TRBV14 | NA
CASSEAILVVSIEQYF | TGTGCCAGCAGTGAAGCCATATTAGTTGTTTCGATCGAGCAGTACTTC | TRBJ2-7 | NA | TRBV6-1 | NA
CASSLWTVNYGYTF | TGTGCCAGCAGTTTATGGACAGTTAACTATGGCTACACCTTC | TRBJ1-2 | NA | TRBV28 | NA
CASSEAGPGETQYF | TGTGCCAGCAGTGAAGCGGGGCCGGGAGAGACCCAGTACTTC | TRBJ2-5 | NA | TRBV6-1 | NA